This T cell receptor (beta chain) was found in a study of blood T cell repertoires in COVID-19. Study summary: The analysed material was cDNA or gDNA that came from T cells, B-cell-depleted T cells, or PBMCs.

Assay: immunoSEQ multiplex PCR; the TCRdb copy retains only in-frame clones and omits some. The top ten clones hold 3% to 4.5% of a sample with 300,000 to 350,000 clones, about nine tenths of them seen once. CDR1 SGHTA and CDR2 FQGNSA come from the germline V gene. The CDR3 loop spans 13 amino acids. Germline trimming cut 3 bases from V and 8 bases from J; bases unmatched to any gene: 5. Those enrolled in Seattle joined during active infection and were followed longitudinally afterward. This clonotype was obtained from a woman aged 60-70 years with COVID-19, enrolled during active disease. V gene TRBV7-2 combines with J gene TRBJ1-2; TRBD1 agrees at 8 bases. The specimen was peripheral blood. The CDR3, as DNA: TGTGCCAGCAGCTTTGGACAGGGTCGAGGCTACACCTTC. Its translation: CASSFGQGRGYTF.